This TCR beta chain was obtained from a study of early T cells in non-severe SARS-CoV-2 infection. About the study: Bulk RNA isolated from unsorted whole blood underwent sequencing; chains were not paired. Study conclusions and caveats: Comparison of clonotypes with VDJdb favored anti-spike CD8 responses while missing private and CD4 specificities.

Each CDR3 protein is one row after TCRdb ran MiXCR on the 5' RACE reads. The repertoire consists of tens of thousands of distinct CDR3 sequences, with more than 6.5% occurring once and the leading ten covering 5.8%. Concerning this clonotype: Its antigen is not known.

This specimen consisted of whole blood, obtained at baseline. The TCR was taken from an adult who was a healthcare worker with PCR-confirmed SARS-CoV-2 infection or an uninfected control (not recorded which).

The CDR3 loop reads CASSLDNTAYGYTF. As DNA, the CDR3 is TGTGCCAGCAGCTTGGACAATACCGCCTATGGCTACACCTTC. The chain joins TRBV7-8 to TRBJ1-2; D is perhaps TRBD1 (5 bases). CDR3 length: 14 residues. Trimming shortened V by 3 bases and J by 4 bases, and 12 bases separated the two germline ends. The germline V gene encodes CDR1 SGHVS and CDR2 FQNEAQ.